This T cell receptor (beta chain) is drawn from a study of blood T cell repertoires in COVID-19. Study information: Acute and convalescent COVID-19 specimens originated in the United States, Italy and Spain. Sources were T cells, B-cell-depleted T cells, or PBMCs; the material itself was cDNA or gDNA.

Authors' data handling: Reference gene primer amplification gave estimated nucleated cell counts. The repertoire was sequenced with immunoSEQ multiplex PCR; TCRdb's copy has only in-frame clones and lacks some. From that table come the V and J calls and clone size; the DNA was used to work out D and trimming. The sample yields tens of thousands of clones, 80% to 90% seen once. This clone was found once. With 6 bases removed from V and 8 bases from J, the gap between germline ends came to 17 bases. The CDR3 runs 14 residues. CDR1 is KGHSH and CDR2 is LQKENI in the germline V gene. The sequence was collected from a man older than 75 with acute or convalescent COVID-19. Sequenced: peripheral blood. This chain links TRBV18 with TRBJ2-1, with D perhaps matching TRBD2 (5 bases). CDR3 bases: TGTGCCAGCTCCCTTGGACTTAGACGGGATGAGCAGTTCTTC. Its translation: CASSLGLRRDEQFF.